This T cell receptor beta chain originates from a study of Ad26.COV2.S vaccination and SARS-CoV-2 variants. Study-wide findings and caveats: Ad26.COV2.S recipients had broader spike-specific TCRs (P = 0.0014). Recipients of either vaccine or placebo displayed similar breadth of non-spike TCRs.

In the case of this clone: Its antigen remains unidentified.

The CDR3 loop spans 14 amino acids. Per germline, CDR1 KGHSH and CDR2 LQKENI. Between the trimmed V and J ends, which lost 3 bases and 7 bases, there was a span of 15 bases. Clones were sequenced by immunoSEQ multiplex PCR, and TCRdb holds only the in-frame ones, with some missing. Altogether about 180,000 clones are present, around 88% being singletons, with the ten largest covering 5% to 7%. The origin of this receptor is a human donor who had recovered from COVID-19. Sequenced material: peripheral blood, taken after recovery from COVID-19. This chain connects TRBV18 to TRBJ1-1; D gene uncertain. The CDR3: CASSPGNRDIEAFF. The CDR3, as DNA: TGTGCCAGCTCACCGGGGAACCGAGACATTGAAGCTTTCTTT.